These T cell receptor beta chains were read from a single sample in a study of radiotherapy plus CTLA-4 blockade in lung cancer. TCRdb keeps only in-frame clones here, not all; method: immunoSEQ multiplex PCR. Here the sample spans about 25,000 clones, approximately 70% being singletons. The starting material was peripheral blood, obtained from a patient treated with radiotherapy plus ipilimumab. The receptors stem from a human donor with non-small cell lung cancer who had stable disease on radiotherapy plus ipilimumab. The CDR3 runs from the conserved cysteine through the conserved F or W. A D gene is named only where the DNA matches it firmly. For some rows the clone size is stated as once, few or many, or as a class when expanded; others skip it.

j_gene: TRBJ2-7
abundance: .
v_gene: TRBV6-5
d_gene: .
CDR3aa: CASSYVPGQIYEQYF
CDR3nt: TGTGCCAGCAGTTACGTGCCGGGACAAATCTACGAGCAGTACTTC

j_gene: TRBJ2-7
abundance: .
v_gene: TRBV6-5
d_gene: .
CDR3aa: CASSYTGRSYEQYF
CDR3nt: TGTGCCAGCAGTTACACAGGCAGATCCTACGAGCAGTACTTC

j_gene: TRBJ2-7
abundance: .
v_gene: TRBV5-1
d_gene: .
CDR3aa: CASSLGGVGYEQYF
CDR3nt: TGCGCCAGCAGCTTGGGAGGGGTCGGCTACGAGCAGTACTTC

j_gene: TRBJ2-3
abundance: .
v_gene: TRBV27
d_gene: .
CDR3aa: CASSSGVKTDTQYF
CDR3nt: TGTGCCAGCAGTTCGGGAGTCAAAACAGATACGCAGTATTTT

j_gene: TRBJ1-4
abundance: .
v_gene: TRBV7-8
d_gene: .
CDR3aa: CASSLNSEKLFF
CDR3nt: TGTGCCAGCAGCTTAAACTCAGAAAAACTGTTTTTT

j_gene: TRBJ2-1
abundance: .
v_gene: TRBV4-1
d_gene: TRBD2
CDR3aa: CASRVLAVYNEQFF
CDR3nt: TGCGCCAGCAGGGTACTAGCGGTCTACAATGAGCAGTTCTTC

j_gene: TRBJ2-7
abundance: .
v_gene: TRBV6-1
d_gene: TRBD2
CDR3aa: CASSEAREKQYF
CDR3nt: TGTGCCAGCAGTGAAGCGCGGGAGAAGCAGTACTTC

j_gene: TRBJ2-4
abundance: few
v_gene: TRBV7-2
d_gene: TRBD1
CDR3aa: CASSLDVTGRTIQYF
CDR3nt: TGTGCCAGCAGCTTAGATGTGACAGGGCGTACCATTCAGTACTTC

j_gene: TRBJ2-5
abundance: .
v_gene: TRBV19
d_gene: TRBD1
CDR3aa: CASCRGKGETQYF
CDR3nt: TGTGCCAGCTGCAGGGGGAAGGGAGAGACCCAGTACTTC

j_gene: TRBJ2-2
abundance: .
v_gene: TRBV10-3
d_gene: .
CDR3aa: CAISAGPDRNTGELFF
CDR3nt: TGTGCCATCAGTGCGGGCCCGGATCGTAACACCGGGGAGCTGTTTTTT

j_gene: TRBJ2-1
abundance: .
v_gene: TRBV29-1
d_gene: TRBD2
CDR3aa: CSVVPLAGVHEQFF
CDR3nt: TGCAGCGTTGTTCCCCTAGCGGGAGTTCATGAGCAGTTCTTC

j_gene: TRBJ2-3
abundance: .
v_gene: TRBV27
d_gene: .
CDR3aa: CASRFGSSTDTQYF
CDR3nt: TGTGCCAGCAGATTCGGATCTAGCACAGATACGCAGTATTTT

j_gene: TRBJ2-7
abundance: .
v_gene: TRBV7-9
d_gene: .
CDR3aa: CASSRYYEQYF
CDR3nt: TGTGCCAGCAGCCGATACTACGAGCAGTACTTC

j_gene: TRBJ1-5
abundance: .
v_gene: TRBV6-1
d_gene: .
CDR3aa: CASSERQINQPQHF
CDR3nt: TGTGCCAGCAGTGAGCGGCAGATCAATCAGCCCCAGCATTTT

j_gene: TRBJ2-7
abundance: few
v_gene: TRBV5-1
d_gene: .
CDR3aa: CASSLRGGKSYEQYF
CDR3nt: TGCGCCAGCAGCTTGCGCGGGGGCAAATCGTACGAGCAGTACTTC

j_gene: TRBJ2-7
abundance: .
v_gene: TRBV28
d_gene: TRBD1
CDR3aa: CASPDRFSYEQYF
CDR3nt: TGTGCCAGCCCGGACAGGTTTTCCTACGAGCAGTACTTC

j_gene: TRBJ2-5
abundance: once
v_gene: TRBV10-1
d_gene: .
CDR3aa: CASSDPGSAETQYF
CDR3nt: TGCGCCAGCAGTGACCCAGGGTCGGCAGAGACCCAGTACTTC

j_gene: TRBJ2-1
abundance: .
v_gene: TRBV7-9
d_gene: TRBD2
CDR3aa: CASDGSGRYNEQFF
CDR3nt: TGTGCCAGCGACGGTAGCGGGAGGTACAATGAGCAGTTCTTC